This T cell receptor (beta chain) was captured in a study of blood T cell repertoires in COVID-19 (dated by TCRdb to 2019 to 2021). Regarding the research as a whole: The collaborator samples originated in the United States, Italy and Spain and spanned the acute and convalescent phases of COVID-19. The prospective study material was composed of cDNA or gDNA derived from T cells, B-cell-depleted T cells, or PBMCs. Subjects who had been exposed to COVID-19, were actively infected with it, or had recovered from it provided the deeply sampled blood TCRbeta repertoires that made up the dataset. A freely available public database, intended as a resource for researchers studying the immune response to SARS-CoV-2, is where the repertoires were released. Samples came from the ongoing ImmuneRACE study (first 160 participants) plus 1,254 subjects from 6 global collaborators. Sample metadata almost always included a de-identified subject ID, COVID-19 status, age in years and sex. HLA class I and class II types, where available, came from metadata supplied by the sample provider rather than from assay-based typing.

Collaborating institutions collected whole blood in K2EDTA tubes following their own protocols. For TCRbeta analysis, collaborators shipped samples as frozen whole blood, isolated PBMCs, or DNA extracted from either of those sample types. Findings and caveats that apply to the study as a whole: The amount of clinical and demographic metadata varied by source and participant and was provided uncurated.

The immunoSEQ Assay, a bias-controlled multiplex PCR, was used to amplify TCRbeta CDR3 regions from genomic DNA. The authors processed their data as follows. Nucleated cell counts per sample were estimated from amplification of reference gene primers within the assay. To quantify the absolute abundance of each unique TCRbeta CDR3 rearrangement, sequence reads were collapsed and filtered. For each sample, productive Simpson clonality was calculated as the square root of Simpson's diversity index over productive rearrangements. TCRdb retrieved this table from immuneACCESS and kept in-frame rearrangements only. Not all clones are present; in checked studies, unresolved V genes account for under half, and no reason is known for the remainder. V and J calls and clone size are as listed in that table; D and trimming were resolved from the DNA. The sample includes roughly 110,000 clones, with approximately 88% observed a single time. The ten largest make up approximately 0.75% of the sample.

Regarding this clone: Its antigen is currently not known. Within one base of it there is no much larger clone, and no base qualities were kept.

V gives up 0 bases and J gives up 8 bases, and the segment between their germline ends measures 12 bases. Reading from cysteine to phenylalanine, the CDR3 counts 15 amino acids. The kept DNA is CDR3 alone, 45 bases in frame from the first base. From the germline V gene, CDR1 is SGDLS and CDR2 is YYNGEE. The chain is assembled from TRBV9 and TRBJ1-6, with a tentative D gene TRBD1 over 5 matching bases. The source material was peripheral blood. The receptor was isolated from a woman in her seventies with acute or convalescent COVID-19. The nucleotides read TGTGCCAGCAGCGTAGTAGGGACGGGGGATTCACCCCTCCACTTT. It codes for CASSVVGTGDSPLHF.